Each of the 2 T cell receptor beta chains below was sequenced from the same sample in a study of T cell clonality in common variable immunodeficiency. This table comes from immunoSEQ multiplex PCR, and its TCRdb copy is limited to in-frame clones, with some not included. The data list under 60,000 clones, none observed once; about 3.7% falls to the top ten. Material: peripheral blood mononuclear cells. These receptors originate from a person between 18 and 75 years old in good health.

This clone was seen repeatedly, ten times or more. The CDR3 end is not reached by the read, which stops 3 residues before it; the germline J gene fills it in. The V and J genes are TRBV6-1 and TRBJ1-4; no firm D call. V was cut by 4 bases and J by 8 bases, with 8 bases left in between. CDR1 is MNHNS, CDR2 SASEGT, per germline. The CDR3 covers 12 residues. The CDR3 DNA, read in part, is TGTGCCAGCAGTGGCGTCATGGAAAAA. Its protein is CASSGVMEK. Given in full, the CDR3 is CASSGVMEKLFF.

This clone showed up just a few times. The read is 3 residues too short to cover the CDR3 end, so that end is filled in from the germline J gene. The gene calls are TRBV2 and TRBJ1-2, with unresolved D. The germline gives CDR1 SNHLY, CDR2 FYNNEI. The V gene lost 8 bases and the J gene lost 4 bases, with 14 bases spanning the gap. The CDR3 spans 13 residues. The sequenced CDR3 bases are TGTGCCAGCCTTTCCGAACTCTTCTATGGC. Encoded protein: CASLSELFYG. The full CDR3 is CASLSELFYGYTF.